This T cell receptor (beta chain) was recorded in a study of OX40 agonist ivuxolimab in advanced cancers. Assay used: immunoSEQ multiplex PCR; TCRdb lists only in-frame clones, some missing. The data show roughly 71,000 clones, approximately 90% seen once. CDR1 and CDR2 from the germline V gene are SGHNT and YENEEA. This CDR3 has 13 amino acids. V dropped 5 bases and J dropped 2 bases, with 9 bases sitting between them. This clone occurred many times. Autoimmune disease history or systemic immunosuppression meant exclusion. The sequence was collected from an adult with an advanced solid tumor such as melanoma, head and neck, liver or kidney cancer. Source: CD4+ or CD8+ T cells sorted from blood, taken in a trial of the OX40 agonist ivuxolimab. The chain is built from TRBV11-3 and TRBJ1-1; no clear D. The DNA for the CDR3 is TGTGCCAGCAGCCCCGGAGCAAACACTGAAGCTTTCTTT. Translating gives CASSPGANTEAFF.